The 10 T cell receptor beta chains below come from one sample, sequenced in a study of early stage breast cancer tumors (TCRdb year 2017). Library creation used the immunoSEQ multiplex PCR assay. In its TCRdb copy, this immuneACCESS table keeps in-frame sequences only and misses some clones. Where compared with another copy, unresolved V genes explain less than half of these, and the others have no known cause. A total of around 28,000 clones appear in this sample, 50% to 75% of them only once. Roughly 8% of the sample goes to the ten largest clones. The specimen was breast tumor tissue. The source of these receptors is a person aged 50-59 years with breast cancer.

This clone came up a few times. The chain couples TRBV6-1 to TRBJ2-7, with D uncertain. From germline, CDR1 is MNHNS and CDR2 SASEGT. Trimming stripped 4 bases from V and 4 bases from J, with 8 bases between. The length of the CDR3 is 12 residues. The CDR3 reads CASSVAIYEQYF. CDR3 nucleotide sequence: TGTGCCAGCAGTGTGGCCATATACGAGCAGTACTTC.

The chain combines TRBV7-6 with TRBJ2-3, with TRBD2 matching over 16 bases. V lost 4 bases and J lost 5; bases outside the gene matches: 3. The CDR3 consists of 16 residues. Germline V lookup: CDR1 SGHVS, CDR2 FNYEAQ. Here the CDR3 DNA reads TGTGCCAGCAGCTCAGGGACTAGCGGGAGGGGAGATACGCAGTATTTT. It is translated as CASSSGTSGRGDTQYF.

This clone has a handful of counts. The chain carries TRBV2 and TRBJ1-5; D is perhaps TRBD1 (5 bases). The CDR3 is 14 residues long. Trimming stripped 6 bases from V and 3 bases from J, with 12 bases between. Per germline, CDR1 SNHLY and CDR2 FYNNEI. The DNA of the CDR3 is TGTGCCAGCAGGGGACCGCTACCCAATCAGCCCCAGCATTTT. Amino acids: CASRGPLPNQPQHF.

This clone was picked up a small number of times. The gene calls are TRBV7-9 and TRBJ1-1, with TRBD1 identical over 7 bases. Unmatched junction bases numbered 6, after V lost 5 bases and J lost 0 bases. The CDR3 is made up of 15 amino acids. Germline CDR1 is SEHNR and CDR2 is FQNEAQ (reference sequence). CDR3 nucleotides: TGTGCCAGCAGCAAAGACAGGGCACTGAACACTGAAGCTTTCTTT. Its protein is CASSKDRALNTEAFF.

The chain employs TRBV10-3 and TRBJ2-1; perhaps TRBD2 as D (6 bases). CDR1 is ENHRY and CDR2 is SYGVKD in the germline V gene. The CDR3 contains 16 residues. V was pared by 0 bases and J by 4 bases, with 13 bases between. The CDR3 is CAISESSSGFYNEQFF. The DNA for the CDR3 is TGTGCCATCAGTGAGTCGTCGAGCGGGTTTTACAATGAGCAGTTCTTC.

The chain links TRBV7-3 to TRBJ2-7; D unresolved. The CDR3 totals 13 residues. Looked up from germline, CDR1 is SGHTA and CDR2 is FQGTGA. The V end was cut by 6 bases, the J end by 4 bases, with 13 bases between. CDR3 loop: CASSTGPSYEQYF. CDR3 DNA sequence: TGTGCCAGCAGTACCGGACCGTCTTACGAGCAGTACTTC. Filled out from reference TRBV7-3 and TRBJ2-7, the complete variable domain reads GAGVSQTPSNKVTEKGKYVELRCDPISGHTALYWYRQSLGQGPEFLIYFQGTGAADDSGLPNDRFFAVRPEGSVSTLKIQRTERGDSAVYLCASSTGPSYEQYFGPGTRLTVT.

The rearrangement uses TRBV7-3 and TRBJ2-3, with D tentatively TRBD2 (7 bases). CDR3 size: 17 residues. CDR1 is SGHTA and CDR2 is FQGTGA in the germline V gene. Trimming left V 2 bases short and J 1 base short, with 16 bases between. The CDR3 bases are TGTGCCAGCAGCTTACGGGGGGCTCTTACTGGCACAGATACGCAGTATTTT. This codes for CASSLRGALTGTDTQYF. Full variable domain (rest looked up from reference TRBV7-3 and TRBJ2-3): GAGVSQTPSNKVTEKGKYVELRCDPISGHTALYWYRQSLGQGPEFLIYFQGTGAADDSGLPNDRFFAVRPEGSVSTLKIQRTERGDSAVYLCASSLRGALTGTDTQYFGPGTRLTVL.

This clone was picked up one time. Written as DNA, the CDR3 is TGTGCCAGCAGTGAATATGGGAATGGTAATGAGCAGTTCTTC. This encodes CASSEYGNGNEQFF. This chain connects TRBV25-1 to TRBJ2-1; D unresolved. Germline CDR1 is MGHDK and CDR2 is SYGVNS. V gave up 0 bases and J gave up 7 bases, with 10 bases separating them. The CDR3 has 14 amino acids.

This clone rates as medium-sized (0.01 to 0.1%). The chain combines TRBV20-1 with TRBJ2-5; D is unclear. The CDR3 has 10 amino acids. CDR1 and CDR2 (germline): DFQATT, SNEGSKA (reference sequence). V was clipped by 3 bases and J by 4 bases, with 3 bases between them. CDR3 region: CSASLETQYF. Written as DNA, the CDR3 is TGCAGTGCTAGCTTAGAGACCCAGTACTTC.

By share of the sample, this clone is medium-sized. The CDR3 DNA follows: TGTGCCAGCAGCATAGTTGGACTAGCCGACGAGCAGTACTTC. Amino acids: CASSIVGLADEQYF. The chain uses TRBV7-2 and TRBJ2-7; 8 positions match TRBD2. The CDR3 spans 14 residues. Germline V gives CDR1 SGHTA, CDR2 FQGNSA. J gave up 5 bases and V 5 bases, and 8 bases lay outside the gene matches.